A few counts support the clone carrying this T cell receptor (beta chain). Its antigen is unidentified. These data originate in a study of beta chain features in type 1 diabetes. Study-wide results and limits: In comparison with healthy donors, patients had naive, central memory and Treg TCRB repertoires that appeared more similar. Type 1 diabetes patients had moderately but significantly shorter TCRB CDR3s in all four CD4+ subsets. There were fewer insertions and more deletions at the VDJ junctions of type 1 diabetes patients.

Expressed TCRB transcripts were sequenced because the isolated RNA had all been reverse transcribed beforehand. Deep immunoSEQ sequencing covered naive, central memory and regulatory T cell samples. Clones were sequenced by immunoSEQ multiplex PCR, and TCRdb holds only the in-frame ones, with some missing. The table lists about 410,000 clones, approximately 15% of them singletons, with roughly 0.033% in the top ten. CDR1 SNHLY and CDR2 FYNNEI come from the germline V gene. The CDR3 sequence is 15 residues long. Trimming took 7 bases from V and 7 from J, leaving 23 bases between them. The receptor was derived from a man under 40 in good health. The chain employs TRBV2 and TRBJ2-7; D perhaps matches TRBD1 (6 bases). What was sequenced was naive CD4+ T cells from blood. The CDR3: CASKLRPDSLGEQYF. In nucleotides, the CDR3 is TGTGCCAGCAAACTCCGACCGGACAGCCTCGGGGAGCAGTACTTC.